The 15 T cell receptor beta chains below all came from one sample that was sequenced in a study of T cells in Graves' hyperthyroidism and ophthalmopathy (dated by TCRdb to between 2018 and 2021). The library was generated by multiplex PCR. The sequencer was an Illumina HiSeq 2000. The TCR beta CDR3 regions were amplified from RNA transcripts. A first-round RT-PCR of the TCR CDR3 used the HTBI primer set with the Qiagen OneStep RT-PCR kit. TCRdb's own reprocessing of the public reads used fastp at Q25 and MiXCR and kept productive beta chains. Every CDR3 protein is listed once, alongside the most common genes and DNA of its rows. This sample is represented by about 480,000 distinct CDR3 sequences; 14% of them were singletons. About 17% of the sample goes to the ten largest clones. Sequenced sample: blood. Every receptor here comes from a woman aged 18-35 years with Graves' hyperthyroidism.

At least ten counts were recorded for this clonotype. The chain is built from TRBV28 and TRBJ2-7; possible D gene TRBD1, 5 bases. Trimming took off 8 bases at V and 2 bases at J, with 16 bases between the two ends. The germline gives CDR1 MDHEN, CDR2 SYDVKM. The CDR3 consists of 14 residues. The CDR3 DNA follows: TGTGCCAGCTATTCAGGGTTGTGGCCCTACGAGCAGTACTTC. Its translation is CASYSGLWPYEQYF.

This chain joins TRBV20-1 and TRBJ2-3; 9 bases map to TRBD1. With 1 base clipped from V and 4 bases from J, the junction kept 3 bases outside the gene matches. CDR3 length equals 14 residues. The germline CDR1 and CDR2 sequences are DFQATT and SNEGSKA (reference sequence). CDR3 DNA sequence: TGCAGTGCTAGAGTCAGGACAGGGGCAGATACGCAGTATTTT. Encoded protein: CSARVRTGADTQYF.

The table lists this clonotype with a few counts. The chain has TRBV19 and TRBJ1-2; D ambiguous. The length of the CDR3 is 15 residues. Trimming shortened V by 5 bases and J by 4 bases, and 17 bases separated the two germline ends. Per the germline V gene, CDR1 is LNHDA and CDR2 is SQIVND (reference sequence). The CDR3 DNA follows: TGTGCCAGTAGTGAGAGGGCGACGGCGTTCTATGGCTACACCTTC. Translating gives CASSERATAFYGYTF.

The chain has TRBV15 and TRBJ2-1, with 7 positions matching TRBD2. Germline V gene lookup returns CDR1 LNHNV and CDR2 YYDKDF (reference sequence). With V trimmed by 2 bases and J by 7 bases, 8 bases remained unmatched. The CDR3 covers 15 residues. The CDR3 nucleotides read TGTGCCACCAGCAGAAGGACTAGTCCGGTTAATGAGCAGTTCTTC. Translation: CATSRRTSPVNEQFF.

This clonotype was recorded at least ten times. The rearrangement uses TRBV11-2 and TRBJ1-4; tentative D call: TRBD1 (6 bases). This CDR3 has 15 residues. Germline CDR1 reads SGHAT; CDR2 reads FQNNGV. V lost 5 bases and J lost 3, with 13 bases in between. The CDR3 here is CASSRNRASNEKLFF. CDR3 in DNA: TGTGCCAGCAGCCGTAACAGGGCTTCTAATGAAAAACTGTTTTTT.

Many counts were recorded for this clonotype. CDR3 nucleotide sequence: TGTGCCAGCAGTGAATATGGGTTGGAGGGCACTGAAGCTTTCTTT. Protein product: CASSEYGLEGTEAFF. V is TRBV2 and J is TRBJ1-1; D remains ambiguous. The CDR3 extends over 15 amino acids. The V end was cut by 2 bases, the J end by 4 bases, with 14 bases between. In germline, CDR1 is SNHLY, CDR2 FYNNEI. Based on the CDR3 plus reference TRBV2 and TRBJ1-1, the full variable domain is EPEVTQTPSHQVTQMGQEVILRCVPISNHLYFYWYRQILGQKVEFLVSFYNNEISEKSEIFDDQFSVERPDGSNFTLKIRSTKLEDSAMYFCASSEYGLEGTEAFFGQGTRLTVV.

Comments on this clonotype: A clone one base away is much larger, so this may be a read error. The V and J genes are TRBV20-1 and TRBJ2-7, with 7 positions matching TRBD2. V dropped 8 bases and J dropped 9; count of bases not matched to a gene: 16. The CDR3 extends over 13 amino acids. Looked up from germline, CDR1 is DFQATT and CDR2 is SNEGSKA (reference sequence). CDR3 DNA sequence: TGCAGTTCTACTAGCGTGGGCCCGAGAGGGCAGTACTTC. This gives the protein CSSTSVGPRGQYF.

This clonotype was detected many times. The rearrangement uses TRBV20-1 and TRBJ1-2, with unresolved D. Germline V gene sequence: CDR1 DFQATT, CDR2 SNEGSKA (reference sequence). Trimming removed 0 bases from V and 3 bases from J, with 11 bases in between. The CDR3 has 14 amino acids. The DNA of the CDR3 is TGCAGTGCTAGAGATTCGAAAGGACACTATGGCTACACCTTC. It encodes CSARDSKGHYGYTF.

This clonotype was seen many times. This chain links TRBV30 with TRBJ1-1, with a possible D match to TRBD1 (5 bases). Germline CDR1 reads GTSNPN; CDR2 reads SVGIG (reference sequence). Trimming stripped 5 bases from V and 3 bases from J, with 10 bases between. This CDR3 spans 12 amino acids. CDR3 region: CAWQLGDTEAFF. CDR3 coding DNA: TGTGCCTGGCAGCTGGGGGACACTGAAGCTTTCTTT.

The chain combines TRBV6-1 with TRBJ2-6; D call uncertain. Germline CDR1 is MNHNS and CDR2 is SASEGT. Trimming pared 4 bases from V and 0 bases from J, leaving 10 bases between. The CDR3 is made up of 16 amino acids. The CDR3 nucleotides read TGTGCCAGCAGTGTTTTAGGGCTCTCTGGGGCCAACGTCCTGACTTTC. This sequence encodes CASSVLGLSGANVLTF.

This clonotype came up many times. The rearrangement links TRBV11-2 to TRBJ2-5, with no clear D. There are 13 residues in the CDR3. The V gene's germline CDR1 is SGHAT and CDR2 FQNNGV. Between the trimmed V and J ends, which lost 2 bases and 5 bases, there was a span of 9 bases. The CDR3 sequence is CASSLPGLETQYF. The DNA of the CDR3 is TGTGCCAGCAGCTTACCGGGTTTGGAGACCCAGTACTTC.

The chain recombines TRBV4-1 with TRBJ1-4, with 9 bases matching TRBD1. The V gene end was trimmed by 3 bases and the J gene end by 7 bases; junction bases not matched to a gene: 12. Germline V lookup: CDR1 MGHRA, CDR2 YSYEKL. This CDR3 region has 17 residues. CDR3 residues: CASSHASGQGRSEKLFF. CDR3 nucleotide sequence: TGCGCCAGCAGCCACGCGTCGGGACAGGGTAGGAGTGAAAAACTGTTTTTT.

This clonotype was seen a handful of times. A much larger clone differs from this one at a single base, so this may be a read error. J is TRBJ1-1 and V is TRBV5-1; D gene uncertain. CDR3 length: 13 amino acids. Germline V lookup: CDR1 SGHRS, CDR2 YFSETQ. The CDR3 bases are TGCGCCAGCAGCTTGGCTGTGGCCGCTGAAGCTTCCTTT. It is translated as CASSLAVAAEASF.

The sample holds a few counts of this clonotype. J is TRBJ2-1 and V is TRBV20-1; 8 positions match TRBD2. The V gene end was trimmed by 3 bases and the J gene end by 7 bases; junction bases not matched to a gene: 8. The CDR3 has 14 amino acids. In germline, CDR1 is DFQATT, CDR2 SNEGSKA (reference sequence). The CDR3 bases are TGCAGTGCTAGCGGGAGGGCCGTGTTGAATGAGCAGTTCTTC. It encodes CSASGRAVLNEQFF.

This clonotype was seen many times. V and J are TRBV12-3 or TRBV12-4 and TRBJ2-7; unclear D gene. This CDR3 contains 13 residues. With 2 bases removed from V and 3 bases from J, the gap between germline ends came to 8 bases. CDR3 sequence (DNA): TGTGCCAGCAGTTTATTCGAGCTCTACGAGCAGTACTTC. Its protein product is CASSLFELYEQYF.